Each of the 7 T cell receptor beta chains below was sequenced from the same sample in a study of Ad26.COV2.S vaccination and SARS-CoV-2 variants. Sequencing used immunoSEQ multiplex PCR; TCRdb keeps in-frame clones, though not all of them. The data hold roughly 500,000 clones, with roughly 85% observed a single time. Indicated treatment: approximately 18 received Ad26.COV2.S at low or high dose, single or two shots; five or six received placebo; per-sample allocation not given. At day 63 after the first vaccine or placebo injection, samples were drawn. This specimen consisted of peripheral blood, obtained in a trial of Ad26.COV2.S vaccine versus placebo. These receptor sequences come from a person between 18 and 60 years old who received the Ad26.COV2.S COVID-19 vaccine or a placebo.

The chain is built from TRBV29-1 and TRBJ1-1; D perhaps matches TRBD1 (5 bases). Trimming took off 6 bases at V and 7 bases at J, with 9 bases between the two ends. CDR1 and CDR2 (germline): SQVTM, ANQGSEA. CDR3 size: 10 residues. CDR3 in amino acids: CSVGTVEAFF. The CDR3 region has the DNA TGCAGCGTCGGGACCGTTGAAGCTTTCTTT.

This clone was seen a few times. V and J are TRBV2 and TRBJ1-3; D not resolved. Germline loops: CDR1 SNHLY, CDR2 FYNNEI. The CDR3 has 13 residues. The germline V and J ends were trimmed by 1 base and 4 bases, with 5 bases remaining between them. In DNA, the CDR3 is TGTGCCAGCAGTGAAGGGTGGGGAAACACCATATATTTT. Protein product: CASSEGWGNTIYF.

DNA of the CDR3: TGTGCCAGCAGCGAGGGGGGCGGGCAGCCCCAGCATTTT. Protein sequence: CASSEGGGQPQHF. This chain joins TRBV12-3 or TRBV12-4 and TRBJ1-5, with D possibly TRBD1 on 6 matching bases. The CDR3 extends over 13 amino acids. V shed 6 bases and J shed 7 bases, with 13 bases lying between them.

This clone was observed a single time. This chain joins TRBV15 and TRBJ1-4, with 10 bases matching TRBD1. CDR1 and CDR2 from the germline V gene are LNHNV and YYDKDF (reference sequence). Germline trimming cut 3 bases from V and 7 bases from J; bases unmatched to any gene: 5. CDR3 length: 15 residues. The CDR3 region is CATSSPTGGVEKLFF. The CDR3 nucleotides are TGTGCCACCAGCAGCCCGACAGGGGGCGTTGAAAAACTGTTTTTT. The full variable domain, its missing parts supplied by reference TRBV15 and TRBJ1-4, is DAMVIQNPRYQVTQFGKPVTLSCSQTLNHNVMYWYQQKSSQAPKLLFHYYDKDFNNEADTPDNFQSRRPNTSFCFLDIRSPGLGDTAMYLCATSSPTGGVEKLFFGSGTQLSVL.

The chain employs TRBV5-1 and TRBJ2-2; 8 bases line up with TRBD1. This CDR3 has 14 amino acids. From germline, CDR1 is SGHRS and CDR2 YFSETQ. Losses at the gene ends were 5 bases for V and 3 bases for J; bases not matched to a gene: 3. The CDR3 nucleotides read TGCGCCAGCAGGGACAGGGATTACACCGGGGAGCTGTTTTTT. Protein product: CASRDRDYTGELFF.

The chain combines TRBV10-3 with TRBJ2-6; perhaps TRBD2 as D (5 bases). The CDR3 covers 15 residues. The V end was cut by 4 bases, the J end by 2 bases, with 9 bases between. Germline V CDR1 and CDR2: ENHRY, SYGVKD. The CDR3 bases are TGTGCCATCAGTGCGTCCGGGACTGGGGCCAACGTCCTGACTTTC. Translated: CAISASGTGANVLTF.

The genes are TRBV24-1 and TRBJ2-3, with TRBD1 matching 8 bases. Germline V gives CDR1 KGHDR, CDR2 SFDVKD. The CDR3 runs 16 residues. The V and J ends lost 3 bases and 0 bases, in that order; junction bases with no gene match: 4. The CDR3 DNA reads TGTGCCACCAGTGATCGACAGGGGCCAAGCACAGATACGCAGTATTTT. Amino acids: CATSDRQGPSTDTQYF.